This T cell receptor (beta chain) was sequenced during a study of shared clonotypes between healthy human individuals. Study information: Participating donors consisted of a couple of women and a few men aged 18 to 49.

The assay was run at deep level. Under the authors' procedure: Junction-only sequences produced by ImmunoSEQ had no quality scores, so filtering differed. Here immunoSEQ multiplex PCR was the method, and the copy in TCRdb shows in-frame clones only, minus some. The D gene and trimming were derived from the DNA, and the V and J assignments and clone size from that table. The sample gives approximately 2,000,000 clones, around 93% of which show up once; around 0.35% is in the top ten. Sequencing used naive CD4+ T cells from PBMCs. Subset given: CD45RA+ positively selected. The source is a young man in good health. Some clones in this sample may be carry-over from other donors' samples.

Here the CDR3 DNA reads TGCAGCTCTATGGTGGCGAACACTGAAGCTTTCTTT. Translation: CSSMVANTEAFF. V usage is TRBV29-1 and J usage is TRBJ1-1, with D unresolved. This CDR3 region has 12 residues. Looked up from germline, CDR1 is SQVTM and CDR2 is ANQGSEA. V gave up 8 bases and J gave up 1 base, with 11 bases separating them.